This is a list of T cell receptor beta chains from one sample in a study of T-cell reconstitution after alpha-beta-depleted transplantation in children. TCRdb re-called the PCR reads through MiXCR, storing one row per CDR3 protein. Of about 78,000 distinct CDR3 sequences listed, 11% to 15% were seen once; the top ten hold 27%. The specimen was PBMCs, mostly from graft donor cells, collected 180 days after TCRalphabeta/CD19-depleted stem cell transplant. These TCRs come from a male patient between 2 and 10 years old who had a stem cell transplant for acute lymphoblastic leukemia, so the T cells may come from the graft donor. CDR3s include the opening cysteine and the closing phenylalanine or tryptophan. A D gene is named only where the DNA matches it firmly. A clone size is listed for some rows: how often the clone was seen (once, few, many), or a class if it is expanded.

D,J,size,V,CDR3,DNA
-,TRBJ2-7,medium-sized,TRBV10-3,CAISPGPLVGEQYF,TGTGCCATCAGCCCGGGACCCCTTGTGGGCGAGCAGTACTTC
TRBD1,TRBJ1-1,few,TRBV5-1,CASGDRGKTFF,TGCGCCAGCGGGGACAGGGGGAAGACTTTCTTT
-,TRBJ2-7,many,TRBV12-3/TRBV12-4,CASSSTAAYEQYF,TGTGCCAGCAGTTCGACAGCGGCCTACGAGCAGTACTTC
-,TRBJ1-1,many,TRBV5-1,CASSLHGGSAEAFF,TGCGCCAGCAGCTTGCACGGGGGTTCGGCGGAAGCTTTCTTT
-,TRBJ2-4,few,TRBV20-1,CSASGLTLAKNIQYF,TGCAGTGCCTCCGGACTGACTCTAGCCAAAAACATTCAGTACTTC
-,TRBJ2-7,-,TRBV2,CASSSLDSYEQYF,TGTGCCAGCTCCTCCCTCGACTCCTACGAGCAGTACTTC
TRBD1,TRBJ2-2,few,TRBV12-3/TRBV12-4,CASYPGQLPNTGELFF,TGTGCCAGCTACCCGGGACAGCTTCCCAACACCGGGGAGCTGTTTTTT
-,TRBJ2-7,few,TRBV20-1,CSAPRDTAYEQYF,TGCAGTGCTCCCCGGGACACCGCCTACGAGCAGTACTTC
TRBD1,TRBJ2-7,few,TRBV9,CASSLTGGPSSYEQYF,TGTGCCAGCAGCCTGACAGGGGGCCCCAGCTCCTACGAGCAGTACTTC
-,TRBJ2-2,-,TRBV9,CASSAGTPAFTGEQFF,TGTGCCAGCAGCGCCGGGACACCAGCCTTCACCGGGGAGCAGTTTTTT
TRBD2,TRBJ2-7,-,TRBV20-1,CSALLAGGPYEQYF,TGCAGTGCTTTACTAGCGGGGGGCCCCTACGAGCAGTACTTC
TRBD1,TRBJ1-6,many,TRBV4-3,CASSQDLSQTGWRSPLHF,TGCGCCAGCAGCCAAGATCTTTCTCAGACAGGGTGGAGGTCACCCCTCCACTTT
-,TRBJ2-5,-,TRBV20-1,CSASPTSRGQETQYF,TGCAGTGCTAGCCCCACTAGCAGAGGCCAAGAGACCCAGTACTTC
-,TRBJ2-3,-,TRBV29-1,CSVGPEIRTQGTDTQYF,TGCAGCGTCGGACCTGAGATCAGGACACAGGGCACAGATACGCAGTATTTT
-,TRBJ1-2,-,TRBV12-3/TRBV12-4,CASSDRQFGGGYTF,TGTGCCAGCAGTGATAGACAGTTCGGGGGTGGCTACACCTTC
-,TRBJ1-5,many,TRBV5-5,CASSLVMTVNQPQHF,TGTGCCAGCAGCTTGGTGATGACAGTCAATCAGCCCCAGCATTTT
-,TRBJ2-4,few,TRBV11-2,CASSLEVRLTKNIQYF,TGTGCCAGCAGCTTAGAGGTCCGGTTGACCAAAAACATTCAGTACTTC
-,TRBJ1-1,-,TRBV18,CARSPNRAVTEAFF,TGTGCCAGGTCGCCCAACAGGGCGGTAACTGAAGCTTTCTTT
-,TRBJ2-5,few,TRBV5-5,CASSLREDRQETQYF,TGTGCCAGCAGCCTGAGGGAGGACAGACAAGAGACCCAGTACTTC
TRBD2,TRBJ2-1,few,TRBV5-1,CASSLAKTSGSSNNEQFF,TGCGCCAGCAGCTTGGCCAAAACTAGCGGGAGTAGCAACAATGAGCAGTTCTTC
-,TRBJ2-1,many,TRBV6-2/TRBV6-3,CASSGLHYNEQFF,TGTGCCAGCAGTGGCCTACACTACAATGAGCAGTTCTTC
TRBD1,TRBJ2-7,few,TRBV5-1,CASSRDRYYEQYF,TGCGCCAGCAGCCGGGACAGATACTACGAGCAGTACTTC
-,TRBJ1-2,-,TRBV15,CATSGPYGHYYGYTF,TGTGCCACCAGCGGCCCCTATGGCCACTATTATGGCTACACCTTC
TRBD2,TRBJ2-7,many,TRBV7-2,CASSTRASGVGEQYF,TGTGCCAGCAGCACCCGGGCTAGCGGGGTGGGTGAGCAGTACTTC
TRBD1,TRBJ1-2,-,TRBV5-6,CASSLDWDRGNYGYTF,TGTGCCAGCAGCTTGGATTGGGACAGGGGGAACTATGGCTACACCTTC
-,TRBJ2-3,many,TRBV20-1,CSATGTENTDTQYF,TGCAGTGCGACCGGGACGGAGAACACAGATACGCAGTATTTT
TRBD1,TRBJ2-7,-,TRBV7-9,CASSTRDRDRYEQYF,TGTGCCAGCAGCACCAGGGACAGAGACCGCTACGAGCAGTACTTC
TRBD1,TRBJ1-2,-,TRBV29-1,CSAFPRGLNYGYTF,TGCAGCGCCTTCCCCAGGGGGCTTAACTATGGCTACACCTTC
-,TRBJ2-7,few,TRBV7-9,CASSLVLYQGQTYEQYF,TGTGCCAGCAGCTTAGTCCTTTATCAGGGGCAAACCTACGAGCAGTACTTC
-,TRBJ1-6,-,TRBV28,CASSFFSPLHF,TGTGCCAGCAGTTTTTTTTCACCCCTCCACTTT
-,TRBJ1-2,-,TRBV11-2,CASSRGTPTHYGYTF,TGTGCCAGCAGCCGTGGGACACCAACTCACTATGGCTACACCTTC
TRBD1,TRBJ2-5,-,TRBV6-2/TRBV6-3,CASSLGQRGTQYF,TGTGCCAGCAGCTTGGGACAGAGGGGGACCCAGTACTTC
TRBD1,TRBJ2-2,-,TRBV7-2,CASSPPGQGSKGELFF,TGTGCCAGCAGCCCCCCGGGACAGGGATCAAAAGGGGAGCTGTTTTTT
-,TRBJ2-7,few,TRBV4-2,CASSHLPGTKVSYEQYF,TGTGCCAGCAGCCACCTCCCCGGGACAAAGGTCTCCTACGAGCAGTACTTC
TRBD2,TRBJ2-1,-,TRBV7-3,CASSLGGLAEQFF,TGTGCCAGCAGCTTAGGGGGACTAGCGGAGCAGTTCTTC
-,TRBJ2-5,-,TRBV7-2,CASSLGASEYQETQYF,TGTGCCAGCAGCTTAGGGGCAAGCGAATACCAAGAGACCCAGTACTTC
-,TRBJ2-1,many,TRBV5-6,CASSLAQAYNEQFF,TGTGCCAGCAGCTTGGCGCAGGCGTACAATGAGCAGTTCTTC
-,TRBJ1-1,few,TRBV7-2,CASSPMGRLGTEAFF,TGTGCCAGCAGCCCAATGGGTAGACTGGGGACTGAAGCTTTCTTT
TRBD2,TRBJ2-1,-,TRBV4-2,CASSQDGTTGEQFF,TGTGCCAGCAGCCAAGATGGGACTACCGGCGAGCAGTTCTTC
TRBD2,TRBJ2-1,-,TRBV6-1,CASTRTSGVRYNEQFF,TGTGCCAGCACTCGGACTAGCGGGGTCCGCTACAATGAGCAGTTCTTC
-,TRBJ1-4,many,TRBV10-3,CAIGRPEKLFF,TGTGCCATCGGGCGTCCTGAAAAACTGTTTTTT
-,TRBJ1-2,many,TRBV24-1,CATLTEDGYTF,TGTGCCACCTTGACCGAGGATGGCTACACCTTC
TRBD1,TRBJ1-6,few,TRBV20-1,CSAWGQPNSPLHF,TGCAGTGCTTGGGGACAGCCTAATTCACCCCTCCACTTT
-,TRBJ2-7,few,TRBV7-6,CASSLYSGTGIYEQYF,TGTGCCAGCAGCCTTTATAGCGGGACAGGGATCTACGAGCAGTACTTC
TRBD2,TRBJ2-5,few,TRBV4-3,CASSQGLTGGPEETQYF,TGCGCCAGCAGCCAGGGGCTGACGGGGGGGCCGGAAGAGACCCAGTACTTC